This T cell receptor beta chain was recovered during a study of breast tumors, draining lymph nodes, adjacent tissues. Study outcomes and limitations: Tumor and nontumor repertoires were significantly more similar in luminal-like than in basal-like breast cancer. Tumor TCR diversity was below lymph nodes but above nontumor tissue. Data fit most tumor T cells coming from lymph node, expanding in tumor.

Breast cancer patients provided tissue from their axillary draining lymph nodes. This clonotype was detected ten times or more. Its antigen is not identified. Germline CDR1 reads SEHNR; CDR2 reads FQNEAQ (reference sequence). V was pared by 4 bases and J by 0 bases, with 13 bases between. CDR3 length equals 17 residues. Each CDR3 protein gets one entry after TCRdb re-called the multiplex PCR reads with MiXCR. The sample yields approximately 150,000 distinct CDR3 sequences, roughly 33% seen once. V is TRBV7-9 and J is TRBJ2-6; D not certain. The sample was axillary lymph node tissue. This sequence originates from a female donor with breast cancer. Some clones in this sample may be carry-over from other donors' samples. For the CDR3, the DNA is TGTGCCAGCAGCTCCCACCGGACGGACTCTGGGGCCAACGTCCTGACTTTC. It encodes CASSSHRTDSGANVLTF.